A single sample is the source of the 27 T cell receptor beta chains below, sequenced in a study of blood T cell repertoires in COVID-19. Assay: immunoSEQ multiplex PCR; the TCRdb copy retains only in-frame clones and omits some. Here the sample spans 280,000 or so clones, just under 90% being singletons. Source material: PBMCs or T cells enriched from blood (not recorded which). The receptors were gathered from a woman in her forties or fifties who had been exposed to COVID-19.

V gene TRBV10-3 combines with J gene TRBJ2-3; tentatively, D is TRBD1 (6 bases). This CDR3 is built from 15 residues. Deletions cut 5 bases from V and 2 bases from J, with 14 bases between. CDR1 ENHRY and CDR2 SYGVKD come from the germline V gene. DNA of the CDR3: TGTGCCATCAGTACCGATGTGGGGGCCACAGATACGCAGTATTTT. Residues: CAISTDVGATDTQYF.

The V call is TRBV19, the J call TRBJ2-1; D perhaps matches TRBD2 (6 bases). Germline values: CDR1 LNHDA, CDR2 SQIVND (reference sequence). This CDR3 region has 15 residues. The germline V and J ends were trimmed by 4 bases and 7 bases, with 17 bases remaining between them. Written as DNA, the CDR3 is TGTGCCAGTAGTACCTCTAGCGCGATCCTAAATGAGCAGTTCTTC. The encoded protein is CASSTSSAILNEQFF.

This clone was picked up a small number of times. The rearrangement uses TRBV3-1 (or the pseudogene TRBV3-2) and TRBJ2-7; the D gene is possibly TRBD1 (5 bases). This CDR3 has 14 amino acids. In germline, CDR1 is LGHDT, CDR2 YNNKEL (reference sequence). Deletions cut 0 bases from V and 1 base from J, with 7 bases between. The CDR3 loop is CASSQDPGSYEQYF. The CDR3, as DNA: TGTGCCAGCAGCCAAGATCCAGGGTCCTACGAGCAGTACTTC.

The CDR3 loop reads CASSPLRGQGINQPQHF. The DNA of the CDR3 is TGTGCCAGCAGTCCTCTTCGGGGACAGGGAATCAATCAGCCCCAGCATTTT. The chain recombines TRBV27 with TRBJ1-5, with 9 bases that match TRBD1. The CDR3 extends over 17 amino acids. V lost 5 bases, J lost 3 bases, and 11 bases stayed unmatched. Per the germline V gene, CDR1 is MNHEY and CDR2 is SMNVEV (reference sequence).

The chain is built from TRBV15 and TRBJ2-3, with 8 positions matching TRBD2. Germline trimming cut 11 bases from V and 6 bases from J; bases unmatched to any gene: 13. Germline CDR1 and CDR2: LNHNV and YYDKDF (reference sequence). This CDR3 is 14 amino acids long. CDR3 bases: TGTGCCGCTTCCGAGGCGGGGGGTTGGGATACGCAGTATTTT. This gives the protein CAASEAGGWDTQYF. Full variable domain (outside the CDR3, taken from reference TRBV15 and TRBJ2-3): DAMVIQNPRYQVTQFGKPVTLSCSQTLNHNVMYWYQQKSSQAPKLLFHYYDKDFNNEADTPDNFQSRRPNTSFCFLDIRSPGLGDTAMYLCAASEAGGWDTQYFGPGTRLTVL.

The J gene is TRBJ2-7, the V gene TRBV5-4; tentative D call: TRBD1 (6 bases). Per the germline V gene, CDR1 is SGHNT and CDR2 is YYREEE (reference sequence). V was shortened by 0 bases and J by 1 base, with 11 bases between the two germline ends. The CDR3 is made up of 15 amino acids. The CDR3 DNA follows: TGTGCCAGCAGCTTGGCTGGGGGCCATTCCTACGAGCAGTACTTC. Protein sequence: CASSLAGGHSYEQYF. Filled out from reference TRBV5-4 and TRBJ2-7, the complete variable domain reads ETGVTQSPTHLIKTRGQQVTLRCSSQSGHNTVSWYQQALGQGPQFIFQYYREEENGRGNFPPRFSGLQFPNYSSELNVNALELDDSALYLCASSLAGGHSYEQYFGPGTRLTVT.

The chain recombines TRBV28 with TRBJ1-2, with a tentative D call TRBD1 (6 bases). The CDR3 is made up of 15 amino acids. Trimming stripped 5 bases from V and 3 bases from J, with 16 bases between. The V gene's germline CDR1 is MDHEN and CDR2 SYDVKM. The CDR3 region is CASSDGQPGHYGYTF. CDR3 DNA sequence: TGTGCCAGCAGTGATGGACAGCCCGGACACTATGGCTACACCTTC.

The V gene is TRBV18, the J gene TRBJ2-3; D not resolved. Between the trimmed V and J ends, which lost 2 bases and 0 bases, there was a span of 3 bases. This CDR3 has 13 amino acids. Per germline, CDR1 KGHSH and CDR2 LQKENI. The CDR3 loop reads CASSPASTDTQYF. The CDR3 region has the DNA TGTGCCAGCTCACCAGCGAGCACAGATACGCAGTATTTT.

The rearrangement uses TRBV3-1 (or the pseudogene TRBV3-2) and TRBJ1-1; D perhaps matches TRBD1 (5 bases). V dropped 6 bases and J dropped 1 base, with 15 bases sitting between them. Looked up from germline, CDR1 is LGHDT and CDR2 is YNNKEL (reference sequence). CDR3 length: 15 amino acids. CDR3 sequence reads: CASSFRAGRNTEAFF. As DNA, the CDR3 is TGTGCCAGCAGTTTCAGGGCGGGGAGGAACACTGAAGCTTTCTTT.

CDR3 nucleotides: TGTGCCAGCAGCCAAGAGAAGGAGGTCACTGAAGCTTTCTTT. The encoded protein is CASSQEKEVTEAFF. This chain joins TRBV14 and TRBJ1-1; D is ambiguous. The CDR3 is 14 residues long. The germline CDR1 and CDR2 sequences are SGHDN and FVKESK. V was pared by 0 bases and J by 4 bases, with 9 bases between.

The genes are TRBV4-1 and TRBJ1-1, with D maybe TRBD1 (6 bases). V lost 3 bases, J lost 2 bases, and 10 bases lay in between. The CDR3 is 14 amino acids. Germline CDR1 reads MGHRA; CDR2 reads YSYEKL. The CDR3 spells CASSQGQKNTEAFF. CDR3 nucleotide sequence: TGCGCCAGCAGCCAGGGACAAAAAAACACTGAAGCTTTCTTT.

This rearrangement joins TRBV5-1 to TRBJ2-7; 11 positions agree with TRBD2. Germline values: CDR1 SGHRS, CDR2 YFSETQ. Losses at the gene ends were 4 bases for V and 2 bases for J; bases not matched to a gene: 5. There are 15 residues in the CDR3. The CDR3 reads CASSLTSGGPYEQYF. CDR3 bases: TGCGCCAGCAGCCTTACTAGCGGGGGACCCTACGAGCAGTACTTC.

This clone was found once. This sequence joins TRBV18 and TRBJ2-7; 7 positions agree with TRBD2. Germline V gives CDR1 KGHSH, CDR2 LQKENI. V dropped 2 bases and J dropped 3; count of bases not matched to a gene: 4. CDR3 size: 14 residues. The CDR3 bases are TGTGCCAGCTCACCATGGGGGGGGGACTACGAGCAGTACTTC. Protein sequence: CASSPWGGDYEQYF.

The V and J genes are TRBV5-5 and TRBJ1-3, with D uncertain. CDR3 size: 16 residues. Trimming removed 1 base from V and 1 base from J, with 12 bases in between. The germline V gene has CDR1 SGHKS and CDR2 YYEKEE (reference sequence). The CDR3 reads CASSLRGGSSGNTIYF. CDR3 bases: TGTGCCAGCAGCTTGCGTGGAGGGTCTTCTGGAAACACCATATATTTT.

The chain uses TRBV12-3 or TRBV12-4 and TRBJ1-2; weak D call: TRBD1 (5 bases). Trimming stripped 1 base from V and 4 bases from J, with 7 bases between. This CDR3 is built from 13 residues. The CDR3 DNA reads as TGTGCCAGCAGTTTAGGTAGGGGCTATGGCTACACCTTC. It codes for CASSLGRGYGYTF.

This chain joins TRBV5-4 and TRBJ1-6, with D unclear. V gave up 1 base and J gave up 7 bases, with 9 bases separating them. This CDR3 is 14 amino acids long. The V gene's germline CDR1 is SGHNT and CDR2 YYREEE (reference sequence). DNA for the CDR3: TGTGCCAGCAGCTTGAGTACAGCAAATTCACCCCTCCACTTT. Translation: CASSLSTANSPLHF.

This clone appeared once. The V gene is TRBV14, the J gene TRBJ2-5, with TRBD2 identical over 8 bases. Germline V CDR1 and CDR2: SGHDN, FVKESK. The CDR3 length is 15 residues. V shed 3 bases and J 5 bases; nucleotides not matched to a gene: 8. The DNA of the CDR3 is TGTGCCAGCAGCCACCCCGCGGGCGGGGGGGAGACCCAGTACTTC. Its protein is CASSHPAGGGETQYF.

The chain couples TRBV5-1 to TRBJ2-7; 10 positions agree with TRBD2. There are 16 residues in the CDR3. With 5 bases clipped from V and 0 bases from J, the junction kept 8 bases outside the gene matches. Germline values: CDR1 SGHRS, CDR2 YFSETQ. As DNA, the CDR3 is TGCGCCAGCAGGAGTAGCGGGGGGCCGAGCTCCTACGAGCAGTACTTC. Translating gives CASRSSGGPSSYEQYF.

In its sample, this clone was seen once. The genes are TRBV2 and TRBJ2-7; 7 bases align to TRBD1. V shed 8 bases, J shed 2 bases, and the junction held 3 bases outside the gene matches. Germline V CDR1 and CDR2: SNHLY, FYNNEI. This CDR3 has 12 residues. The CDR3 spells CASGQAPYEQYF. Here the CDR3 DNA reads TGTGCCAGCGGACAGGCTCCCTACGAGCAGTACTTC.

The CDR3 DNA sequence: TGTGCCACCAGCTGGACAGTTGCAACTAATGAAAAACTGTTTTTT. This translates into CATSWTVATNEKLFF. The chain carries TRBV15 and TRBJ1-4; D is possibly TRBD1 (6 bases). Trimming took 5 bases from V and 0 from J, leaving 10 bases between them. CDR3 size: 15 residues. Looked up from germline, CDR1 is LNHNV and CDR2 is YYDKDF (reference sequence).

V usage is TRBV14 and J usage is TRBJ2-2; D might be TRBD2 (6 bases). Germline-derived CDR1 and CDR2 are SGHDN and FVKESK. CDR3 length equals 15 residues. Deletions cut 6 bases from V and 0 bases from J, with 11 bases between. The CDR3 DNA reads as TGTGCCAGCAGACACACGGGGGCGAACACCGGGGAGCTGTTTTTT. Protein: CASRHTGANTGELFF.

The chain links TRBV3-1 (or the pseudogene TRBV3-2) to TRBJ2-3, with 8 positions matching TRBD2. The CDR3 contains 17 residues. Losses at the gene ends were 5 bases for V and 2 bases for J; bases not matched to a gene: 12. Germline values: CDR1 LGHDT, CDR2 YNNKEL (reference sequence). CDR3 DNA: TGTGCCAGCAGCGGAGCGGGGGCCGGGTTACACACAGATACGCAGTATTTT. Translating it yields CASSGAGAGLHTDTQYF.

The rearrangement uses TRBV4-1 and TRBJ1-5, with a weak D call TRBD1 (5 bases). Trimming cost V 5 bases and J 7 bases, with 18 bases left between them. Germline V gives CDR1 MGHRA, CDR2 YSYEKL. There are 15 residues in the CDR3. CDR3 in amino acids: CASSSPLTGDQPQHF. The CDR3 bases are TGCGCCAGCAGCTCCCCCCTTACGGGGGACCAGCCCCAGCATTTT.

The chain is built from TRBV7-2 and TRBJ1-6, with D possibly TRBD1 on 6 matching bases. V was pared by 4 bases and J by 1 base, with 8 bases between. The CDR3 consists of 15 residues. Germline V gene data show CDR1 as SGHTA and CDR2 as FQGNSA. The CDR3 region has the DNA TGTGCCAGCAGCTCCCAGGGGTCCTATAATTCACCCCTCCACTTT. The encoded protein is CASSSQGSYNSPLHF.

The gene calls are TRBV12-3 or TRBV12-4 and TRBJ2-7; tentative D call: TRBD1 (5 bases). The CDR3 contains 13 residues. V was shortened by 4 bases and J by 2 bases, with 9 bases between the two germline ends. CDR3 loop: CASSSSRAYEQYF. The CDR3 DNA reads TGTGCCAGCAGTTCGAGCAGGGCCTACGAGCAGTACTTC.

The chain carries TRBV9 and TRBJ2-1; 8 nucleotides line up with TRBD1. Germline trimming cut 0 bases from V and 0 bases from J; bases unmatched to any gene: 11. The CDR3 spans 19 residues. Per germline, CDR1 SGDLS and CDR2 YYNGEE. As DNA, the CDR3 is TGTGCCAGCAGCGTAGACCCCCTCTCAGGACAGGGCTCCTACAATGAGCAGTTCTTC. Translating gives CASSVDPLSGQGSYNEQFF.

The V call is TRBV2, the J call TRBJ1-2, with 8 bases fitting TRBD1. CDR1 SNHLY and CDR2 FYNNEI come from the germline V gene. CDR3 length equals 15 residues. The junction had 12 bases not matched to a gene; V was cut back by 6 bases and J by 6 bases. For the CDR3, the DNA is TGTGCCAGCAGACCCAACAGGGGGTTGGTAGATGGCTACACCTTC. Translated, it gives CASRPNRGLVDGYTF.